The clone carrying this TCR beta chain was observed a handful of times. The sample belongs to a study of T-cell reconstitution after alpha-beta-depleted transplantation in children. Molecular barcoding with unique molecular identifiers was used for the TCRbeta library. Via MiXCR, TCRdb re-called the PCR reads, giving one row per CDR3 protein. This repertoire shows a few hundred thousand distinct CDR3 sequences, roughly 18% found once; its top ten account for 3.3%. The CDR3 sequence is 12 residues long. The germline gives CDR1 DFQATT, CDR2 SNEGSKA (reference sequence). Unmatched junction bases numbered 3, after V lost 6 bases and J lost 4 bases.

The specimen was PBMCs from the stem cell graft donor, collected from the stem cell graft. The genes are TRBV20-1 and TRBJ2-5, with 9 bases that match TRBD1. The sequence was obtained from a human donor who donated a stem cell graft to a child with acute lymphoblastic leukemia. The CDR3 DNA sequence: TGCAGTGCCCCGGACAGGGGAGAGACCCAGTACTTC. Translating gives CSAPDRGETQYF.